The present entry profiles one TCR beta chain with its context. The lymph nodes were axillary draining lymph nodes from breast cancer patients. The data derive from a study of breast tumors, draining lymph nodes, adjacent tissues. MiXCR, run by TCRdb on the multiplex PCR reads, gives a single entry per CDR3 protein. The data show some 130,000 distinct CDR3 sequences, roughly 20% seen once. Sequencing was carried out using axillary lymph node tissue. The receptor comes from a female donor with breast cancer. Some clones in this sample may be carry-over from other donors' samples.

For the CDR3, the DNA is TGTGCCAGCAGCCGGACAGGGGACAGCGATCAGCCCCAGCATTTT. Residues: CASSRTGDSDQPQHF. The chain has TRBV9 and TRBJ1-5; 9 positions agree with TRBD1. J was trimmed by 5 bases and V by 4 bases; bases with no gene match: 7. CDR3 length equals 15 residues. Germline V gene lookup returns CDR1 SGDLS and CDR2 YYNGEE.